The clone carrying this T cell receptor (beta chain) was seen a handful of times. The data are from a study of T cell changes during pregnancy in multiple sclerosis. Assay: immunoSEQ multiplex PCR; the TCRdb copy retains only in-frame clones and omits some. The sample has some 30,000 clones, 88% seen once. The TCR originated in a female donor with multiple sclerosis, enrolled in a pregnancy study. Source: CD8+ T cells from peripheral blood mononuclear cells, taken in the second trimester of pregnancy.

The CDR3 protein is CASSEVSGGADTQYF. CDR3 sequence (DNA): TGTGCCAGCAGTGAGGTTAGCGGGGGTGCAGATACGCAGTATTTT. The chain couples TRBV6-1 to TRBJ2-3; TRBD2 aligns across 9 bases. The CDR3 consists of 15 residues. Germline CDR1 and CDR2: MNHNS and SASEGT. Trimming cost V 3 bases and J 4 bases; bases outside gene matches: 5.